This is a list of T cell receptor beta chains from one sample in a study of cytomegalovirus exposure and HLA in healthy donors. Method: immunoSEQ multiplex PCR; TCRdb's copy keeps in-frame clones and lacks some. The data hold 130,000 or so clones, with around 73% observed a single time. The specimen was PBMCs. The origin of the receptors is a female donor in good health and CMV-seronegative. The CDR3 runs from the conserved cysteine through the conserved F or W.

TRBV2	CATTPDRGTYEQYF
TRBV15	CATRSGDSYNEQFF
TRBV28	CASSLRGAGDQPQHF
TRBV6-5	CASSYDYQARQYF
TRBV7-2	CASTRHDGSYEQYF
TRBV28	CASSFGTASGNTIYF
TRBV28	CASRRQGQETQYF
TRBV7-2	CASSLNRGRWETQYF
TRBV21-1	CASSKNGGNEQYF
TRBV14	CASSRLSGVHAYEQYF
TRBV7-9	CASSFGGQGHTGELFF
TRBV28	CASIPGQMGNEAFF
TRBV7-3	CASSLGQGAYEQYF
TRBV28	CATLGEDRSARGLFF
TRBV7-8	CASSPRTSGSTDTQYF
TRBV28	CASSILGADTEAFF
TRBV9	CASSTRTGHISYEQYF